This TCR beta chain was identified during a study of cytotoxic CD8 clonotypes in ibrutinib-treated CLL. Study in general: Within the patient group, under 12 were relapsed/refractory and fewer than 16 treatment-naive, and roughly 18 were IGHV unmutated.

Clones were read by immunoSEQ multiplex PCR, and TCRdb kept only the in-frame ones, dropping some. The table has 42,000 or so clones, approximately 67% seen once. Regarding the study as a whole: Once treatment began, public clonotypes, which were uncommon, contracted or stayed stable.

CDR1 LNHNV and CDR2 YYDKDF come from the germline V gene (reference sequence). Trimming shortened V by 5 bases and J by 1 base, and 12 bases separated the two germline ends. The CDR3 is 15 residues long. Worth noting for this clone: Antigen specificity is unknown.

The sequences come from PBMCs, collected at disease progression, from a patient treated with ibrutinib. The chain joins TRBV15 to TRBJ1-5, with TRBD1 as a possible D gene (6 bases). The TCR comes from a human donor with chronic lymphocytic leukemia. The chain's CDR3 is CATSGGRGSNQPQHF. The CDR3 DNA is TGTGCCACCAGCGGAGGCAGGGGCAGCAATCAGCCCCAGCATTTT.